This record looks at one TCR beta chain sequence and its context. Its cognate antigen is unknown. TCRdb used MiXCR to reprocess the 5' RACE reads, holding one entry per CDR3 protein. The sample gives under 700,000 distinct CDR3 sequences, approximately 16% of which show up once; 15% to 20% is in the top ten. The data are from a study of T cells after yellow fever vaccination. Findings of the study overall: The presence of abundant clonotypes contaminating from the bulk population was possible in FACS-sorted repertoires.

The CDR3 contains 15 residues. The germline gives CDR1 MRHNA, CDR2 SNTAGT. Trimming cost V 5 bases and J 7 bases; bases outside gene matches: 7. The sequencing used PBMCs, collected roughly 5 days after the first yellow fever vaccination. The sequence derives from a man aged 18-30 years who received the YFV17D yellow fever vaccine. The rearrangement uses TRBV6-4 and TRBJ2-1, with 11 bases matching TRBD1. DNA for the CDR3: TGTGCCAGCAGTATGGACAGGGGGCAAAGGAATGAGCAGTTCTTC. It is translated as CASSMDRGQRNEQFF.